This T cell receptor (beta chain) was found in a study of identical twins (dated by TCRdb to between 2015 and 2016). Turning to the overall study: To test whether fetal clonotypes persist, the study used deep sequencing on TCR alpha and beta repertoires from monozygotic twins, unrelated adults of various ages, and cord blood. To rule out contamination, replicate twin experiments were performed at different times with different library preparation protocols.

This clonotype appeared many times. Its antigen specificity is not known. No much larger clone exists at a distance of one base, and base qualities are not known. The germline V and J ends show losses of 5 bases and 0 bases respectively, and no gene match explains 9 bases of the junction. The germline V gene (reference sequence) gives CDR1 as SGHAT and CDR2 as FQDESV. From the cysteine through the phenylalanine, the CDR3 covers 18 amino acids. The retained sequence is limited to the CDR3, 54 bases, with the frame set at the first base. On the study overall, not on this receptor specifically: Recombination models systematically underestimated out-of-frame TCR alpha sharing in monozygotic twins but agreed with sharing between unrelated individuals. Conclusions relied on cross-sectional statistical analysis, since the same donors could not be followed over many years. Fewer insertions were carried by abundant cord blood beta clonotypes, a similar but weaker trend appeared in young adult naive repertoires, and no such trend appeared in memory repertoires. Invariant T cells such as MAIT and iNKT could partly confound zero-insertion analyses, although diverse VJ usage argued against such confounding for most clonotypes. A weaker excess of twin sharing was found in beta out-of-frame sequences because the signal-to-noise ratio was lowered by fewer shared sequences. Compared with coincidental sharing between unrelated individuals, out-of-frame TCR alpha sequences shared between twins showed an excess of sequences with low generation probability.

Library method: 5' RACE. The sample was run on an Illumina HiSeq 2000. Template switching introduced a universal primer binding site; the final cDNA contained a unique molecular identifier, enabling accurate counting of TCR cDNA molecules. Specific primers in the conserved constant-segment region were used to synthesize first-strand cDNA for TCR alpha and beta chains. To control for contamination, every cDNA library carried two barcodes: a SMART-Mk sample barcode plus Illumina barcodes. TruSeq adapter sequences, together with Illumina sample barcodes, were added in two successive PCR steps. Sequencing of the TCR alpha and beta cDNA libraries was done on the Illumina HiSeq platform using custom primers. In the original analysis: Unique molecular identifiers were extracted from raw reads with MiGEC, and CDR3 positions were determined with MiXCR. For each individual, recombination models were inferred using an EM algorithm with the repgenHMM and IGoR tools. Shared clonotypes were analyzed with the tcR package in R, and sharing was normalized by the product of cloneset sizes. To study raw recombination without the effects of thymic and clonal selection, out-of-frame nonproductive sequences were analyzed. TCRdb reworked the public reads: Q25 trimming with fastp, MiXCR clone assembly, productive beta chains retained. Each record represents a unique CDR3 protein, reported with the most common genes and DNA among its rows. The V and J calls were determined by TCRdb, not by the authors. This sample is represented by about 220,000 distinct CDR3 sequences; more than 6.5% of them were singletons. The ten largest clones capture less than 2% of the sample.

Every donor in the study was a healthy Caucasian. The twin cohort consisted of three pairs of female monozygotic twins, all aged about 18 to 30 years. Miltenyi CD45RO+ enrichment and human naive T-cell isolation kits were used to isolate memory (CD45RO+) and naive T cells from PBMC. The same data also contributed to another study, on yellow fever vaccine responses in identical twins. The second study's authors report: According to the authors, the vaccine-induced T cell response in identical twins seemed to be partly convergent and partly specific to each individual. In identical twins, the study followed T cell clones that responded to the vaccine with precision.

The specimen sequenced was memory (CD45RO+) T cells sorted from blood. The cell subset or site label corresponds to: CD45RO+ enriched T cells. This sequence originates from a woman aged 18-30 years in good health. The chain is encoded by TRBV11-1 joined to TRBJ1-4, and 10 junction bases match TRBD1. The bases read TGTGCCAGCAGCACACGGGACAGGGGACTAGCAACTAATGAAAAACTGTTTTTT. Translated, it reads CASSTRDRGLATNEKLFF.